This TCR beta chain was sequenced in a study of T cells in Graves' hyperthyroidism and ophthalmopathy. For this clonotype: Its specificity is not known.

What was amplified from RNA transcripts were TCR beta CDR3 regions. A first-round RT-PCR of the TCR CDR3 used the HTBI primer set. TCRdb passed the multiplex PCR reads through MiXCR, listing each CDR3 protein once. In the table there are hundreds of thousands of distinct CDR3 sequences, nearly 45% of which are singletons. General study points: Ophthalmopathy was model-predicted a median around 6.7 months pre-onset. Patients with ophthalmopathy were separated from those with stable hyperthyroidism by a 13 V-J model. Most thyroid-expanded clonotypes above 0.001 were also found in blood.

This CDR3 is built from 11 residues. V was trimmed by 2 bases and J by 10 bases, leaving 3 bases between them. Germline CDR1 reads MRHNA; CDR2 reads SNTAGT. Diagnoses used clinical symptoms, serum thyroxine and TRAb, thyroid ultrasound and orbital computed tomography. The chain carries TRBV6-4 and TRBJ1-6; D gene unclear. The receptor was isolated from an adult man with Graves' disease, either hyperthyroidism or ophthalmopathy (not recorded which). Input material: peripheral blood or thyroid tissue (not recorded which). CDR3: CASSDESPLHF. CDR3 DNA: TGTGCCAGCAGTGACGAGTCACCCCTCCACTTT.